The clone carrying this T cell receptor (beta chain) was observed many times. Its antigen is unidentified. Trimming removed 3 bases from V and 2 bases from J, with 20 bases in between. This CDR3 spans 18 amino acids. This entry is derived from a study of response to subunit inactivated influenza vaccine. Whole-study results and caveats: With each seasonal influenza vaccination, the authors suggested, few new T cells are recruited.

TCRdb re-called the RT-PCR reads with MiXCR, one entry per CDR3 protein. Of 450,000 to 600,000 distinct CDR3 sequences listed, approximately 7.8% are singletons. The sequencing used PBMCs from blood, collected 23 months after vaccination. The clonotype comes from a man in his fifties or sixties who received an inactivated influenza vaccine. V gene TRBV12-3 or TRBV12-4 combines with J gene TRBJ2-4, with a weak D call TRBD1 (6 bases). As DNA, the CDR3 is TGTGCCAGCAGTTTCTGGGGGCTTCAGAGTCCGACCAAAAACATTCAGTACTTC. Amino acid sequence: CASSFWGLQSPTKNIQYF.